The T cell receptor beta chain described here comes from a study of technical replicates of blood from a few donors (dated by TCRdb to the late 2010s). As to this clone: Its specific antigen is unknown. Base qualities are not at hand, and no much larger clone is one base apart.

CDR1 and CDR2, per the germline V gene, are SGHTA and FQGTGA. Spanning cysteine to phenylalanine, the CDR3 consists of 13 amino acids. Left in the record is the CDR3 DNA by itself, 39 bases read in frame from the first base. Trimming accounts for 5 bases at V and 5 bases at J, while the number of junction bases matched to no gene is 5. Libraries were prepared through the immunoSEQ multiplex PCR assay. TCRdb took over this immuneACCESS table, retaining in-frame rearrangements with V and J assigned. Such tables are incomplete; in checked studies, under half of the missing clones stem from an unresolved V gene, and the remainder is unexplained. The sample table records fewer than 85,000 clones; 85% to 95% of these occur just once. The ten largest clones represent 4.7% of the sample.

The sequence derives from a human donor in good health. Some clones in this sample may be carry-over from other donors' samples. The sample comprised PBMCs. The sequence is built from TRBV7-3 and TRBJ2-7; 8 of the junction bases match TRBD1. The CDR3 reads CASSRDRGHEQYF. The DNA sequence reads TGTGCCAGCAGCCGAGACAGGGGCCACGAGCAGTACTTC.